Each of the 28 T cell receptor beta chains below was sequenced from the same sample in a study of shared clonotypes between healthy human individuals. Cells designated naive CD8 were CD45RO-negative and were positively selected for CCR7, with terminally differentiated effector memory CD45RA+ cells excluded. Assay used: immunoSEQ multiplex PCR; TCRdb lists only in-frame clones, some missing. Of some 2,000,000 clones listed, approximately 95% were seen once; the top ten hold roughly 1.1%. The sample comprised naive CD8+ T cells sorted from blood. These receptors all come from a man aged 18-30 years in good health.

This chain connects TRBV28 to TRBJ1-3, with a possible D match to TRBD1 (5 bases). Trimming took off 1 base at V and 2 bases at J, with 12 bases between the two ends. CDR3 length: 16 amino acids. The germline V gene encodes CDR1 MDHEN and CDR2 SYDVKM. The CDR3 sequence is CASSLSDSLPGNTIYF. CDR3 nucleotides: TGTGCCAGCAGTTTATCAGACAGCCTACCTGGAAACACCATATATTTT.

This clone was seen only once. The J gene is TRBJ2-3, the V gene TRBV27, with D possibly TRBD2 on 6 matching bases. The CDR3 extends over 14 amino acids. Germline V gene sequence: CDR1 MNHEY, CDR2 SMNVEV (reference sequence). Trimming removed 4 bases from V and 2 bases from J, with 10 bases in between. The DNA of the CDR3 is TGTGCCAGCAGTTCGGGGGACTCCACAGATACGCAGTATTTT. This sequence encodes CASSSGDSTDTQYF.

Regarding this clone: A much more abundant neighbour one base away suggests this may be a read error. V usage is TRBV11-1 and J usage is TRBJ2-7, with D uncertain. The germline V gene has CDR1 SGHAT and CDR2 FQDESV (reference sequence). The CDR3 contains 13 residues. V gave up 1 base and J gave up 4 bases, with 8 bases separating them. CDR3: CASSLGLGYEQYF. The CDR3 DNA reads TGTGCCAGCAGCTTAGGGCTGGGGTACGAGCAGTACTTC.

The chain is built from TRBV2 and TRBJ1-1; D is ambiguous. Germline CDR1 and CDR2: SNHLY and FYNNEI. The V end lost 6 bases, the J end lost 0 bases, and 17 bases lay between the germline ends. CDR3 length: 16 residues. The CDR3 DNA sequence: TGTGCCAGCAGGGAACTTGAAAGTGCCGTGAACACTGAAGCTTTCTTT. Translated: CASRELESAVNTEAFF.

The chain links TRBV4-2 to TRBJ1-2, with 9 positions matching TRBD1. CDR3 length: 15 amino acids. CDR1 and CDR2 (germline): LGHNA, YNFKEQ. The V segment lost 2 bases and the J segment 8 bases; nucleotides outside the gene matches: 9. DNA for the CDR3: TGTGCCAGCAGCCAATTACAGGGGGCGTCGGCCGGCTACACCTTC. This sequence encodes CASSQLQGASAGYTF.

The chain employs TRBV21-1 and TRBJ2-2. TRBV21-1 is assigned pseudogene status. The CDR3 has 15 amino acids. CDR3 coding DNA: TGTGCCAGCAGCAGAGTAGGAAGGCTCACCGGGGAGCTGTTTTTT. It yields the protein CASSRVGRLTGELFF.

The gene calls are TRBV13 and TRBJ1-1; D unresolved. The CDR3 covers 14 residues. Trimming shortened V by 1 base and J by 5 bases, and 11 bases separated the two germline ends. Germline-derived CDR1 and CDR2 are PRHDT and FYEKMQ (reference sequence). The CDR3, as DNA: TGTGCCAGCAGCTTAGACTCTCGGGGTACTGAAGCTTTCTTT. This translates into CASSLDSRGTEAFF.

The chain uses TRBV4-3 and TRBJ2-3; 8 bases fit TRBD2. Germline trimming cut 0 bases from V and 5 bases from J; bases unmatched to any gene: 16. In germline, CDR1 is LGHNA, CDR2 YSLEER. The CDR3 loop spans 19 amino acids. CDR3 sequence reads: CASSQDGPPLAEGEDTQYF. DNA of the CDR3: TGCGCCAGCAGCCAAGATGGGCCACCACTAGCGGAGGGTGAAGATACGCAGTATTTT.

V is TRBV7-8 and J is TRBJ1-2, with 7 bases that match TRBD1. The CDR3 runs 14 residues. V lost 4 bases to trimming and J lost 3 bases; unmatched junction nucleotides: 5. Germline assignment: CDR1 SGHVS and CDR2 FQNEAQ. This CDR3 is CASSSSQGDYGYTF. The CDR3 coding sequence is TGTGCCAGCAGCTCATCGCAGGGGGACTATGGCTACACCTTC.

Of note for this clone: The identical CDR3 is also encoded by other nucleotide sequences in the sample. The chain is built from TRBV6-1 and TRBJ2-7; D is unclear. The CDR3 totals 10 residues. V dropped 8 bases and J dropped 4 bases, with 6 bases sitting between them. Germline V gene sequence: CDR1 MNHNS, CDR2 SASEGT. This chain's CDR3 is CASGGYEQYF. DNA of the CDR3: TGTGCCAGCGGCGGTTACGAGCAGTACTTC.

This chain links TRBV4-2 with TRBJ2-1; possibly TRBD2 for D (6 bases). This CDR3 comprises 15 residues. The germline gives CDR1 LGHNA, CDR2 YNFKEQ. Trimming took 1 base from V and 2 from J, leaving 9 bases between them. CDR3 in amino acids: CASSQVPGAYNEQFF. The CDR3 coding sequence is TGTGCCAGCAGCCAAGTGCCGGGAGCCTACAATGAGCAGTTCTTC.

The chain has TRBV27 and TRBJ2-1, with D hard to call. The CDR3 has 13 residues. V gave up 4 bases and J gave up 7 bases, with 11 bases separating them. The germline V gene encodes CDR1 MNHEY and CDR2 SMNVEV (reference sequence). For the CDR3, the DNA is TGTGCCAGCAGTTGGTCAAGGGATAATGAGCAGTTCTTC. It translates to CASSWSRDNEQFF.

This clone has a single count. This chain connects TRBV2 to TRBJ1-5, with 8 bases lining up with TRBD1. This CDR3 comprises 16 residues. V lost 7 bases and J lost 8; bases outside the gene matches: 16. The germline V gene has CDR1 SNHLY and CDR2 FYNNEI. The CDR3: CASTVLGTGQVKPQHF. CDR3 DNA sequence: TGTGCCAGCACCGTCCTAGGGACAGGTCAGGTAAAGCCCCAGCATTTT.

V and J are TRBV13 and TRBJ1-1; 7 bases line up with TRBD1. Trimming took 4 bases from V and 6 from J; bases not matched to a gene: 2. This CDR3 contains 12 residues. Germline V CDR1 and CDR2: PRHDT, FYEKMQ (reference sequence). The CDR3 bases are TGTGCCAGCAGCTCGACAGGGCCTGAAGCTTTCTTT. It codes for CASSSTGPEAFF.

The V call is TRBV4-3, the J call TRBJ2-1; D is unclear. The CDR3 is 15 amino acids. With 0 bases removed from V and 0 bases from J, the gap between germline ends came to 6 bases. Germline values: CDR1 LGHNA, CDR2 YSLEER. The CDR3 sequence is CASSQETNSYNEQFF. CDR3 bases: TGCGCCAGCAGCCAAGAGACCAACTCCTACAATGAGCAGTTCTTC.

This clone showed up just a few times. V gene TRBV5-1 combines with J gene TRBJ1-2; 7 bases agree with TRBD1. In germline, CDR1 is SGHRS, CDR2 YFSETQ. V lost 6 bases, J lost 14 bases, and 22 bases stayed unmatched. The CDR3 covers 15 residues. The CDR3 nucleotides are TGCGCCAGCAACGAAGACACTGGAGACAGGGTCTTTGGGACCTTC. Translating it yields CASNEDTGDRVFGTF.

This rearrangement joins TRBV11-2 to TRBJ2-1, with D unclear. The CDR3 runs 14 residues. Trimming removed 4 bases from V and 10 bases from J, with 17 bases in between. Germline assignment: CDR1 SGHAT and CDR2 FQNNGV. CDR3 amino acids: CASSSTVDRTEQFF. CDR3 DNA sequence: TGTGCCAGCAGCTCGACCGTCGACCGGACGGAGCAGTTCTTC.

The V call is TRBV29-1, the J call TRBJ2-7, with 7 bases fitting TRBD2. The germline V gene encodes CDR1 SQVTM and CDR2 ANQGSEA. V was pared by 3 bases and J by 6 bases, with 11 bases of the junction left unmatched. The CDR3 is 14 residues long. The CDR3 spells CSVDGAGERPEQYF. CDR3 nucleotide sequence: TGCAGCGTTGACGGGGCGGGAGAGCGACCCGAGCAGTACTTC.

V and J are TRBV9 and TRBJ1-1; 9 positions agree with TRBD1. Trimming took 3 bases from V and 7 from J; bases not matched to a gene: 7. Germline CDR1 reads SGDLS; CDR2 reads YYNGEE. This CDR3 spans 14 amino acids. CDR3: CASSAWGQGDEAFF. CDR3 bases: TGTGCCAGCAGCGCCTGGGGACAGGGAGATGAAGCTTTCTTT. The whole variable domain, filled in from reference TRBV9 and TRBJ1-1, reads DSGVTQTPKHLITATGQRVTLRCSPRSGDLSVYWYQQSLDQGLQFLIQYYNGEERAKGNILERFSAQQFPDLHSELNLSSLELGDSALYFCASSAWGQGDEAFFGQGTRLTVV.

The chain is built from TRBV18 and TRBJ1-2, with D perhaps TRBD1 (6 bases). With 5 bases removed from V and 5 bases from J, the gap between germline ends came to 12 bases. The CDR3 runs to 13 residues. Germline loops: CDR1 KGHSH, CDR2 LQKENI. The chain's CDR3 is CASSEDSRYGYTF. The DNA for the CDR3 is TGTGCCAGCTCAGAGGACAGTCGATATGGCTACACCTTC.

The V call is TRBV7-8, the J call TRBJ2-7; D may be TRBD1 (6 bases). CDR3 length: 14 amino acids. The V end lost 7 bases, the J end lost 3 bases, and 16 bases lay between the germline ends. Germline V gene sequence: CDR1 SGHVS, CDR2 FQNEAQ. Here the CDR3 reads CASTDPEGDYEQYF. As DNA, the CDR3 is TGTGCCAGCACCGACCCAGAGGGGGACTACGAGCAGTACTTC.

The chain joins TRBV27 to TRBJ2-1, with TRBD1 matching 12 bases. The CDR3 runs to 16 residues. Germline V gives CDR1 MNHEY, CDR2 SMNVEV (reference sequence). V lost 5 bases, J lost 3 bases, and 5 bases stayed unmatched. DNA of the CDR3: TGTGCCAGCAGTCCGGGGACAGGGGGCATCTACAATGAGCAGTTCTTC. This translates into CASSPGTGGIYNEQFF.

The DNA for the CDR3 is TGTGCCAGCACGGAGGATGGATGGGGAGAGCAGTTCTTC. Its protein is CASTEDGWGEQFF. This chain links TRBV27 with TRBJ2-1; tentatively, D is TRBD2 (5 bases). This CDR3 contains 13 residues. Trimming removed 7 bases at V and 10 bases at J, with 17 bases between. Per germline, CDR1 MNHEY and CDR2 SMNVEV (reference sequence).

The genes are TRBV5-6 and TRBJ1-1; no clear D gene. V lost 2 bases to trimming and J lost 0 bases, with 5 bases between them. Germline values: CDR1 SGHDT, CDR2 YYEEEE. The CDR3 is 13 amino acids. CDR3 in DNA: TGTGCCAGCAGCTTAAGGATGAACACTGAAGCTTTCTTT. This translates into CASSLRMNTEAFF.

The V and J genes are TRBV7-9 and TRBJ2-3, with D maybe TRBD1 (6 bases). Per the germline V gene, CDR1 is SEHNR and CDR2 is FQNEAQ (reference sequence). This CDR3 spans 17 amino acids. V was shortened by 5 bases and J by 0 bases, with 18 bases between the two germline ends. Here the CDR3 reads CASSPTLGTSSTDTQYF. CDR3 coding DNA: TGTGCCAGCAGCCCTACTCTAGGGACAAGTAGCACAGATACGCAGTATTTT.

This chain connects TRBV14 to TRBJ1-1; TRBD1 matches 9 bases. Trimming removed 1 base from V and 10 bases from J; junction bases left unmatched: 13. The CDR3 covers 16 residues. The V gene's germline CDR1 is SGHDN and CDR2 FVKESK. This CDR3 is CASSQGGGLGQGAAFF. CDR3 DNA: TGTGCCAGCAGCCAAGGAGGAGGCTTGGGACAGGGAGCAGCTTTCTTT.

The chain uses TRBV6-6 and TRBJ2-1; 10 nucleotides align to TRBD1. Germline V gene sequence: CDR1 MNHNY, CDR2 SVGAGI (reference sequence). V trimming: 4 bases; J trimming: 6 bases; junction bases outside the gene matches: 0. CDR3 length: 13 residues. In DNA, the CDR3 is TGTGCCAGCAGTTGGACAGGGGGCAATGAGCAGTTCTTC. Translating it yields CASSWTGGNEQFF.

The chain carries TRBV5-6 and TRBJ2-4, with 7 bases aligning to TRBD1. Germline V gene lookup returns CDR1 SGHDT and CDR2 YYEEEE. This CDR3 contains 16 residues. Trimming cost V 4 bases and J 0 bases; bases outside gene matches: 7. CDR3 DNA: TGTGCCAGCAGCCTCGGACAGGATGTAGCCAAAAACATTCAGTACTTC. Translation: CASSLGQDVAKNIQYF.